Detailed here is one T cell receptor beta chain. Through a sample-barcoded 5' primer and a J-beta primer mix, a second PCR was run for roughly 6 to 12 cycles. A single record per CDR3 protein comes from TCRdb applying MiXCR to the 5' RACE reads. This table has 1.8 million or so distinct CDR3 sequences, about 39% appearing once. V dropped 7 bases and J dropped 5; count of bases not matched to a gene: 10. CDR1 and CDR2 (germline): SQVTM, ANQGSEA. The CDR3 is 14 amino acids. The sample comes from a study of blood T cells in healthy people across ages. This receptor was identified in a human donor in good health. The sequenced sample consisted of blood. The chain recombines TRBV29-1 with TRBJ2-5, with 10 bases matching TRBD2. The CDR3 region has the DNA TGCAGCGCCTTACTAGCGGGGAATGAGGAGACCCAGTACTTC. Translated: CSALLAGNEETQYF.